This T cell receptor beta chain was profiled in a study of T cell repertoires in cytomegalovirus infection. Study-wide background: The public TCR beta signatures pointed to both CMV infection and matching HLA type.

The table lists this clonotype with many counts. Its antigen is not identified. From the reads, TCRdb called clonotypes with MiXCR, one entry per CDR3 protein. The sample has more than 500,000 distinct CDR3 sequences, 15% to 20% seen once; the top ten hold 24%. Germline CDR1 ENHRY, CDR2 SYGVKD. The CDR3 covers 16 residues. Trimming pared 4 bases from V and 0 bases from J, leaving 15 bases between. Study findings and constraints: Ex vivo, HLA-C-restricted CMV-specific TCR beta clonotypes prevailed over the rest of the response. Accumulated public TCR beta family frequency recognized individuals carrying CMV together with the relevant HLA.

This TCR derives from a human donor in good health (CMV status not recorded). Some clones in this sample may be carry-over from other donors' samples. V gene TRBV10-3 combines with J gene TRBJ1-2; D is possibly TRBD1 (5 bases). What was sequenced was CD8+ T cells from PBMCs. The CDR3 coding sequence is TGTGCCATCAGTGCTGAGGAACAGGTTGCTAACTATGGCTACACCTTC. The encoded protein is CAISAEEQVANYGYTF.